This T cell receptor (beta chain) was recovered during a study of blood T cell repertoires in COVID-19. In the study overall: Some COVID-19 samples were acute and others convalescent; all came from the United States, Italy and Spain.

The protocol was immunoSEQ multiplex PCR, while the TCRdb copy is restricted to in-frame clones and leaves out a portion. Of 140,000 to 150,000 clones in the sample, 78% are singletons; the top ten hold around 5.5%. Trimming took off 2 bases at V and 6 bases at J, with 10 bases between the two ends. Germline CDR1 is MNHEY and CDR2 is SVGEGT. The CDR3 covers 13 residues. Sequencing was carried out using PBMCs or T cells enriched from blood (not recorded which). This sequence originates from a woman aged 50 to 60 who had recovered from COVID-19. The genes are TRBV6-2 or TRBV6-3 and TRBJ1-1; possibly TRBD1 for D (6 bases). As DNA, the CDR3 is TGTGCCAGCAGTTACGCCGACAGGTCTGAAGCTTTCTTT. As protein: CASSYADRSEAFF.